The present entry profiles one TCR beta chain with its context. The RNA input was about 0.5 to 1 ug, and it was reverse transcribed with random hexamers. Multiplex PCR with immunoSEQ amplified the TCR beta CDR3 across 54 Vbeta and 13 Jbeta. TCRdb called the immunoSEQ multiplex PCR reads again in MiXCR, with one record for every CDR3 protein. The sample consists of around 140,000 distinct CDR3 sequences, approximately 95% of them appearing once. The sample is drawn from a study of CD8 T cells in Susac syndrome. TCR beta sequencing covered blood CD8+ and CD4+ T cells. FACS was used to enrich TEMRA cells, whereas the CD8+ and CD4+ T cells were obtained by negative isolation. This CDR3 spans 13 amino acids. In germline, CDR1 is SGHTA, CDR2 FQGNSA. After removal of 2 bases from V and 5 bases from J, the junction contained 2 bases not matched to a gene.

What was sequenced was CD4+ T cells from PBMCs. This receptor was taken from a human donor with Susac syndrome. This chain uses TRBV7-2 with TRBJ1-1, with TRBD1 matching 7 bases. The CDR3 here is CASSLSRGTEAFF. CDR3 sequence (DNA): TGTGCCAGCAGCTTAAGCAGGGGGACTGAAGCTTTCTTT. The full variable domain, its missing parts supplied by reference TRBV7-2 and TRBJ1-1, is GAGVSQSPSNKVTEKGKDVELRCDPISGHTALYWYRQSLGQGLEFLIYFQGNSAPDKSGLPSDRFSAERTGGSVSTLTIQRTQQEDSAVYLCASSLSRGTEAFFGQGTRLTVV.